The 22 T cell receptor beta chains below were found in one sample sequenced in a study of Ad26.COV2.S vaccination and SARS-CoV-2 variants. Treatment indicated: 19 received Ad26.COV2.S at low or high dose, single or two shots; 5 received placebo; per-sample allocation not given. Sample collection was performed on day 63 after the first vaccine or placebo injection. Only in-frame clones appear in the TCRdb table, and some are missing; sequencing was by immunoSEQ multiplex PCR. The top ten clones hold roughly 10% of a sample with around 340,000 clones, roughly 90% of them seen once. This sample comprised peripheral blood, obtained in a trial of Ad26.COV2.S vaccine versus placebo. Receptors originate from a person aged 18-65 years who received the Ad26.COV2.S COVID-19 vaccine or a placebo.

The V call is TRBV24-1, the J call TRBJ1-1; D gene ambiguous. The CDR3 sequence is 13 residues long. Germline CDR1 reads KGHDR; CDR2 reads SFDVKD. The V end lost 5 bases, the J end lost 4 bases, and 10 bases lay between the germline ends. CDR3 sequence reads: CATSGHRSTEAFF. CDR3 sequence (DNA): TGTGCCACCAGTGGTCACAGATCCACTGAAGCTTTCTTT.

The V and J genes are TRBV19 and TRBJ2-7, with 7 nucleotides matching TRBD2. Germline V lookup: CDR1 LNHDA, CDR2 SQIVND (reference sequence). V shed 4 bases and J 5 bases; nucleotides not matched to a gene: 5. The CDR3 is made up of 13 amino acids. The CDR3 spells CASSSSGRNEQYF. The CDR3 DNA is TGTGCCAGTAGTAGTAGCGGGCGCAACGAGCAGTACTTC.

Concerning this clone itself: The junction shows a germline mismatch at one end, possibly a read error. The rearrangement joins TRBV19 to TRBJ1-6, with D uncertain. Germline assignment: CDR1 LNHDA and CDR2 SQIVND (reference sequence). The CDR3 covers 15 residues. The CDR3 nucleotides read TGTGCCAGTGCCGCGGAGAGCTCCTATAATTCACCCCCCCACTTT. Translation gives CASAAESSYNSPPHF.

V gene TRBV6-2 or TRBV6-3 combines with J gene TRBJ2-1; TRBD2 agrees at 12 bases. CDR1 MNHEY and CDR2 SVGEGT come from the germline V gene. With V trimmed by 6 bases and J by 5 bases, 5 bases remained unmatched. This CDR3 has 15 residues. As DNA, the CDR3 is TGTGCCAGCAGCACCGGACTAGCGGGGCACAATGAGCAGTTCTTC. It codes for CASSTGLAGHNEQFF.

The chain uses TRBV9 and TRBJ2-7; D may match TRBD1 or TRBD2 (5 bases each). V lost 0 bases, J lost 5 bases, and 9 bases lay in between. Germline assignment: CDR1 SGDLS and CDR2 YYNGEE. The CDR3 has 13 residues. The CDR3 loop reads CASSVGVGDEQYF. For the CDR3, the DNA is TGTGCCAGCAGCGTAGGGGTGGGGGACGAGCAGTACTTC.

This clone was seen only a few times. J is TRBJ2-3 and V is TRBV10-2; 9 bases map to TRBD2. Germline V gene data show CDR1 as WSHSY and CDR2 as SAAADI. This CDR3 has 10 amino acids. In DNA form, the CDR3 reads TGCGCTAGCGGGAGAGATACGCAGTATTTT. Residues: CASGRDTQYF.

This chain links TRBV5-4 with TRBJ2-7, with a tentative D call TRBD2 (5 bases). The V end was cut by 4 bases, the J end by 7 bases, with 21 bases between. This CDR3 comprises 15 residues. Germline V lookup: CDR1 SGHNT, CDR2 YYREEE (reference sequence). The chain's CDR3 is CASSRRWLGGGEQYF. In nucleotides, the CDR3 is TGTGCCAGCAGCAGGCGTTGGTTGGGTGGCGGGGAGCAGTACTTC.

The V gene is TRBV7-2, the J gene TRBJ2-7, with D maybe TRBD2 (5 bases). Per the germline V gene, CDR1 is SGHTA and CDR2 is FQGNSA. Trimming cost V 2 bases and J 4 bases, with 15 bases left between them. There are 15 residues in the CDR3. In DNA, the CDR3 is TGTGCCAGCAGCTTAATAGTCGCGGAGGAGTACGAGCAGTACTTC. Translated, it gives CASSLIVAEEYEQYF.

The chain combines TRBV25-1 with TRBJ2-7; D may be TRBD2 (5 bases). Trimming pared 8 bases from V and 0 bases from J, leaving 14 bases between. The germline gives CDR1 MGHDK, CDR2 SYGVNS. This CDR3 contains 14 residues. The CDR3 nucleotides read TGTGCCAGCCGAGCGGATCTAGGCTCCTACGAGCAGTACTTC. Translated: CASRADLGSYEQYF.

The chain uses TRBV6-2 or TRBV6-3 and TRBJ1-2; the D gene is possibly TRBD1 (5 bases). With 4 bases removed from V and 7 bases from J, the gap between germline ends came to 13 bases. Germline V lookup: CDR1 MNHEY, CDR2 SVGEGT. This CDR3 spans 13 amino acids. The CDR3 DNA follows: TGTGCCAGCAGTTCCGGGACGGATTCTGGCTACACCTTC. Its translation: CASSSGTDSGYTF.

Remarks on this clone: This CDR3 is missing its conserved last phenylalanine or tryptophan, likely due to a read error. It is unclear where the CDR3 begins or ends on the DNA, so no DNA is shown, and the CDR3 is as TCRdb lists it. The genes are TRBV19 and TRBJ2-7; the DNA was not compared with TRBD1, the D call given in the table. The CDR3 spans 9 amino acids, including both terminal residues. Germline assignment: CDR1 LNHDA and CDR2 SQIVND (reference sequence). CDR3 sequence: CASIKLQGL.

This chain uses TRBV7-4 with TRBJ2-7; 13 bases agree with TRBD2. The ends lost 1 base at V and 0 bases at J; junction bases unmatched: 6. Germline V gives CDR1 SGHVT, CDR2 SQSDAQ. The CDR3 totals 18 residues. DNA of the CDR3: TGTGCCAGCAGCTTAGGACTAGCGGGGGGCACCAGCTCCTACGAGCAGTACTTC. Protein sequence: CASSLGLAGGTSSYEQYF. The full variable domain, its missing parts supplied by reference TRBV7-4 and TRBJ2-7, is GAGVSQSPRYKVAKRGRDVALRCDSISGHVTLYWYRQTLGQGSEVLTYSQSDAQRDKSGRPSGRFSAERPERSVSTLKIQRTEQGDSAVYLCASSLGLAGGTSSYEQYFGPGTRLTVT.

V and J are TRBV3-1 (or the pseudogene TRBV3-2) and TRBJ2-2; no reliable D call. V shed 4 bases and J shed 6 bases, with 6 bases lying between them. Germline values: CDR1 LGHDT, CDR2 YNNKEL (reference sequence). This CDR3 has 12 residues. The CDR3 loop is CASSPRPGELFF. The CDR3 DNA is TGTGCCAGCAGCCCAAGGCCCGGGGAGCTGTTTTTT.

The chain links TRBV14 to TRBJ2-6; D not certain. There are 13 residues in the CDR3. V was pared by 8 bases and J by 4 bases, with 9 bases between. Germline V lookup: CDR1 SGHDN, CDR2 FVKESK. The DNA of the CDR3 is TGTGCCAGCGGGGTGGGAGGGGCCAACGTCCTGACTTTC. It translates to CASGVGGANVLTF.

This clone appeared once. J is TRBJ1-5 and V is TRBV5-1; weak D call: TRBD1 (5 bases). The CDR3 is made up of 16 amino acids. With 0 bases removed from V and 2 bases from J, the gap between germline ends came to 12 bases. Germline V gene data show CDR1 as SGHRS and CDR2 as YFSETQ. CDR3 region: CASSLAGPQGNQPQHF. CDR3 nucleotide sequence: TGCGCCAGCAGCTTGGCGGGACCTCAGGGCAATCAGCCCCAGCATTTT.

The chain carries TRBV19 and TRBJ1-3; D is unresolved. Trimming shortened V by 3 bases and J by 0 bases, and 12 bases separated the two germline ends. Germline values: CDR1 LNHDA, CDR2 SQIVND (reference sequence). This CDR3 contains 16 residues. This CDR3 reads CASSIRPAGSGNTIYF. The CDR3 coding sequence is TGTGCCAGTAGTATCAGGCCGGCCGGCTCTGGAAACACCATATATTTT. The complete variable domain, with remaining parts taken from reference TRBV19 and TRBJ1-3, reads DGGITQSPKYLFRKEGQNVTLSCEQNLNHDAMYWYRQDPGQGLRLIYYSQIVNDFQKGDIAEGYSVSREKKESFPLTVTSAQKNPTAFYLCASSIRPAGSGNTIYFGEGSWLTVV.

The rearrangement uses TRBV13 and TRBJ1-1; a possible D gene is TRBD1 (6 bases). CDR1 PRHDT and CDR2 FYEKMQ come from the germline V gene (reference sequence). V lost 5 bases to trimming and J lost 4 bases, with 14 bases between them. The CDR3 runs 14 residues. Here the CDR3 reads CASSLRGGPTEAFF. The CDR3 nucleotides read TGTGCCAGCAGCCTCCGGGGGGGCCCCACTGAAGCTTTCTTT.

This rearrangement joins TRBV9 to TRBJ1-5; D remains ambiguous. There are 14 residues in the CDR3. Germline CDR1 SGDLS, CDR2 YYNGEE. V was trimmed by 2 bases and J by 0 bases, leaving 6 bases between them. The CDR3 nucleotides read TGTGCCAGCAGCGTTGCAAATAGCAATCAGCCCCAGCATTTT. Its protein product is CASSVANSNQPQHF.

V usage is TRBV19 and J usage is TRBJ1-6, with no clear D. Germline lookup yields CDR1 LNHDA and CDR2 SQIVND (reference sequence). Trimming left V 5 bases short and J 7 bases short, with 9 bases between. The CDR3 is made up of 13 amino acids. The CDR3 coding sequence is TGTGCCAGTAGTTCCAGACCCAATTCACCCCTCCACTTT. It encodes CASSSRPNSPLHF. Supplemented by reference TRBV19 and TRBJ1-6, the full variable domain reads DGGITQSPKYLFRKEGQNVTLSCEQNLNHDAMYWYRQDPGQGLRLIYYSQIVNDFQKGDIAEGYSVSREKKESFPLTVTSAQKNPTAFYLCASSSRPNSPLHFGNGTRLTVT.

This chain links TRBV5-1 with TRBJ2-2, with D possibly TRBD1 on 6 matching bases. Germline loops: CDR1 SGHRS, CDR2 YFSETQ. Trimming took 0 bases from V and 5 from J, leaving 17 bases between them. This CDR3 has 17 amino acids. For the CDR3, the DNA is TGCGCCAGCAGCTTGGCCGGTATCACACAGGGAACCGGGGAGCTGTTTTTT. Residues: CASSLAGITQGTGELFF. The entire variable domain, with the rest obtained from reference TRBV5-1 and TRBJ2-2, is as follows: KAGVTQTPRYLIKTRGQQVTLSCSPISGHRSVSWYQQTPGQGLQFLFEYFSETQRNKGNFPGRFSGRQFSNSRSEMNVSTLELGDSALYLCASSLAGITQGTGELFFGEGSRLTVL.

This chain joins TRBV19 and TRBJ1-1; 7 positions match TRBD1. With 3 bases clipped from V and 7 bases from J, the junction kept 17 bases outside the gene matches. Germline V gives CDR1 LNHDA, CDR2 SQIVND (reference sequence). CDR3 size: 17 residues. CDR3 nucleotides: TGTGCCAGTAGTATCGAGGGGGCGACTCTCCTCCGGGGTGAAGCTTTCTTT. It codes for CASSIEGATLLRGEAFF.

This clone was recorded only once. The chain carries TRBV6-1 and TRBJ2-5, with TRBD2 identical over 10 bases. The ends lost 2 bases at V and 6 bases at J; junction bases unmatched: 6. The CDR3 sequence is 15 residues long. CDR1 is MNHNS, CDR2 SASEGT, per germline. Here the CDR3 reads CASSEQAGGPQTQYF. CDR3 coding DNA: TGTGCCAGCAGTGAACAAGCGGGAGGGCCTCAGACCCAGTACTTC.